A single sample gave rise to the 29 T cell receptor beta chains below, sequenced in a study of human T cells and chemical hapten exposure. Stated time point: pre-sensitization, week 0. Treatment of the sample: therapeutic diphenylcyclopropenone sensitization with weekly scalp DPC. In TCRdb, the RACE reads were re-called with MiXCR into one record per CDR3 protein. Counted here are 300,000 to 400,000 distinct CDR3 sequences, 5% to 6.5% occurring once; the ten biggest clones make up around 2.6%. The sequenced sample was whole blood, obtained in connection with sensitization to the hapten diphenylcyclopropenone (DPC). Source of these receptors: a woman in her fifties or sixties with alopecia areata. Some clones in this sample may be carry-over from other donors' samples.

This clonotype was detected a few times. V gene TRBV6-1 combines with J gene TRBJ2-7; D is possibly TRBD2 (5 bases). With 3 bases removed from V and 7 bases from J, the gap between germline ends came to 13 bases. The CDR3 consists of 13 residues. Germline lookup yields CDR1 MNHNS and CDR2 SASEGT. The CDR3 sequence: CASSDRLREEQYF. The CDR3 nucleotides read TGTGCCAGCAGTGATCGACTGAGGGAGGAGCAGTACTTC.

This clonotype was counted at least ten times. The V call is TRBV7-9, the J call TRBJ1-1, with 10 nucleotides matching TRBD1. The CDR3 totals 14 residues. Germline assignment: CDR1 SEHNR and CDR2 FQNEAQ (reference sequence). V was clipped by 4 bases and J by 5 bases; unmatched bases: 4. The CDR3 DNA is TGTGCCAGCAGCTCGACAGGGGGCTGGACTGAAGCTTTCTTT. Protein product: CASSSTGGWTEAFF.

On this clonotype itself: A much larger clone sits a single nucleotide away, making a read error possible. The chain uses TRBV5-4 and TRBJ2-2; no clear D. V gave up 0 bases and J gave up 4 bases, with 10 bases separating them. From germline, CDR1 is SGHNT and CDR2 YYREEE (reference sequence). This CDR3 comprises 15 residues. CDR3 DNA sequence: TGTGCCAGCAGCTTGGCAATGGAAACCACCGGGGAGCTGTTTTTT. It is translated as CASSLAMETTGELFF.

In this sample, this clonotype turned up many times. CDR3 residues: CASSLTDLSSGGYNEQFF. The DNA of the CDR3 is TGTGCCAGCAGCTTAACGGACCTATCATCGGGGGGGTACAATGAGCAGTTCTTC. This chain joins TRBV7-3 and TRBJ2-1, with 8 bases that match TRBD2. Germline V gene lookup returns CDR1 SGHTA and CDR2 FQGTGA. Trimming cost V 0 bases and J 4 bases; bases outside gene matches: 11. CDR3 size: 18 residues.

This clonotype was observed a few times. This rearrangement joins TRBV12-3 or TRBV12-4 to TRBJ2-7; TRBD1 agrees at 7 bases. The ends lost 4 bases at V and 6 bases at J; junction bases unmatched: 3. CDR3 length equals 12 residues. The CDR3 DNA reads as TGTGCCAGCAGTTCCCGACAGGGCGAGCAGTACTTC. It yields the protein CASSSRQGEQYF.

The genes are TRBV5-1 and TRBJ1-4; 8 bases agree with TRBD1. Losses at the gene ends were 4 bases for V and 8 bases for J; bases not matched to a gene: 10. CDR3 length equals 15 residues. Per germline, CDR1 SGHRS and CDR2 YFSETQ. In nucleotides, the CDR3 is TGCGCCAGCAGCACCTCCGGGACAGGAGGAGAAAAACTGTTTTTT. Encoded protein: CASSTSGTGGEKLFF.

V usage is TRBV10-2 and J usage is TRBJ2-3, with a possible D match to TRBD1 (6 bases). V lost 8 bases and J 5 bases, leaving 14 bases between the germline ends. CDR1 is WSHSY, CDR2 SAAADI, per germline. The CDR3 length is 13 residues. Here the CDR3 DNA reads TGCGCCAGCCAGGGGATTCTGGTAGATACGCAGTATTTT. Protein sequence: CASQGILVDTQYF.

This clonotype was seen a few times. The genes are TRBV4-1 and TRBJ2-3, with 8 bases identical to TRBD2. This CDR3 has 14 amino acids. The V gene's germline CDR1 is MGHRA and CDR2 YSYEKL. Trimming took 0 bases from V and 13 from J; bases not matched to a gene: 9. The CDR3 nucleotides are TGCGCCAGCAGCCAAGATGAACAGCGGGGGACTGAGTATTTT. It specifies CASSQDEQRGTEYF.

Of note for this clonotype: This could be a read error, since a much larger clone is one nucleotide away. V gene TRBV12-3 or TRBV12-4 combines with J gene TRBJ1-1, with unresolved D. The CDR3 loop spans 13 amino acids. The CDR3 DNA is TGTGCCAGCAGCGGACTGGCGAACTCTGAAGCTTTCTTT. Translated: CASSGLANSEAFF.

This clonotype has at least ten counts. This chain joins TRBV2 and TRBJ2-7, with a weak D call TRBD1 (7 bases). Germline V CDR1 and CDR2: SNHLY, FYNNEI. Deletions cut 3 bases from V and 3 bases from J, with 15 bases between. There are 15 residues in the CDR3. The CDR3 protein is CASSEPGTAGYEQYF. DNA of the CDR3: TGTGCCAGCAGTGAGCCTGGGACAGCGGGCTACGAGCAGTACTTC.

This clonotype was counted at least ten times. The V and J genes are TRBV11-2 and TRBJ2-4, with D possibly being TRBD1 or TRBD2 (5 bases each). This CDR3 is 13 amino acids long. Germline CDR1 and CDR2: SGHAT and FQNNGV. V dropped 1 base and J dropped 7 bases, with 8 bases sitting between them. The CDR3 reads CASSLVRENIQYF. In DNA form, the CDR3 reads TGTGCCAGCAGCTTAGTCAGGGAGAACATTCAGTACTTC.

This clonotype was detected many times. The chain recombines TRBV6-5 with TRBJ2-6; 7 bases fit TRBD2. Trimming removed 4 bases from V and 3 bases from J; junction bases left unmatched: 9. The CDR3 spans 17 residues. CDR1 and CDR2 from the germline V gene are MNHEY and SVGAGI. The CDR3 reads CASSLTPTSYGANVLTF. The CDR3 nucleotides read TGTGCCAGCAGTTTGACGCCGACTAGCTATGGGGCCAACGTCCTGACTTTC.

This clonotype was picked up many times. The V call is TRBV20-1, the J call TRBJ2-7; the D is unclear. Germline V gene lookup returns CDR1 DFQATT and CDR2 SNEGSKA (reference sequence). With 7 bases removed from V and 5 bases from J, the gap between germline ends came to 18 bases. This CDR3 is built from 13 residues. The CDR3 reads CSVRQLGVNEQYF. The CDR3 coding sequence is TGCAGTGTTAGGCAGCTGGGCGTCAACGAGCAGTACTTC.

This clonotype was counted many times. DNA of the CDR3: TGTGCCACCAGCAGAGAGGGCAGAGGGTACGAGCAGTACTTC. It specifies CATSREGRGYEQYF. The J gene is TRBJ2-7, the V gene TRBV15; weak D call: TRBD2 (5 bases). The CDR3 consists of 14 residues. Germline loops: CDR1 LNHNV, CDR2 YYDKDF (reference sequence). The V end lost 0 bases, the J end lost 4 bases, and 10 bases lay between the germline ends.

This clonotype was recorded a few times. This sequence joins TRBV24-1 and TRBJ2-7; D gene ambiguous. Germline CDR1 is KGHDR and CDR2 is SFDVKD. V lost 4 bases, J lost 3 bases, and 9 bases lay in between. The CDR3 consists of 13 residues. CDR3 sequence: CATSDSWSYEQYF. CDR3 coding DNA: TGTGCCACCAGTGACTCCTGGAGCTACGAGCAGTACTTC.

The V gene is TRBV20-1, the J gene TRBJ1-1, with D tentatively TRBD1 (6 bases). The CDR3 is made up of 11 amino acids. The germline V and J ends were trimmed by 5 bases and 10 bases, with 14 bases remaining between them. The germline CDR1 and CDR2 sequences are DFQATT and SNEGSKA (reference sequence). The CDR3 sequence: CSALRTVGAFF. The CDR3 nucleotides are TGCAGTGCTCTTCGGACAGTTGGAGCTTTCTTT.

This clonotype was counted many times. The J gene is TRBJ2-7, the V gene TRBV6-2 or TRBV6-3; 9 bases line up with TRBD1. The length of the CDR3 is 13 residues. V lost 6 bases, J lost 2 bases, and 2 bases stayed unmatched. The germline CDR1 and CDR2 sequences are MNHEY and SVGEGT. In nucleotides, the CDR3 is TGTGCCAGCAGCCGGACAGGGGCCTACGAGCAGTACTTC. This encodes CASSRTGAYEQYF.

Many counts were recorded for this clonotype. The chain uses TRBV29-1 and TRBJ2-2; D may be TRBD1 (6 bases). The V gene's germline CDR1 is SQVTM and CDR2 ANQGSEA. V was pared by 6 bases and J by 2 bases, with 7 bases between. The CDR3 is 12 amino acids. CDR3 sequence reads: CSVQGNTGELFF. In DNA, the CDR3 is TGCAGCGTACAGGGAAACACCGGGGAGCTGTTTTTT.

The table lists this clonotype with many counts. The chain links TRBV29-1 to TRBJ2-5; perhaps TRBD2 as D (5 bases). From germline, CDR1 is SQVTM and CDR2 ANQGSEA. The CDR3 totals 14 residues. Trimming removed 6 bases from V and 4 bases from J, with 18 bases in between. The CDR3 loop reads CSVPHPRAGETQYF. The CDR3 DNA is TGCAGCGTCCCACATCCGAGGGCGGGAGAGACCCAGTACTTC.

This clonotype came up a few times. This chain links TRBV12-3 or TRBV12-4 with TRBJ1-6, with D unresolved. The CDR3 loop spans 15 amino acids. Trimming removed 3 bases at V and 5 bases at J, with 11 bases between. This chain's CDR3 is CASSFNAANNSPLHF. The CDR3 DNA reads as TGTGCCAGCAGTTTTAATGCGGCTAATAATTCACCCCTCCACTTT.

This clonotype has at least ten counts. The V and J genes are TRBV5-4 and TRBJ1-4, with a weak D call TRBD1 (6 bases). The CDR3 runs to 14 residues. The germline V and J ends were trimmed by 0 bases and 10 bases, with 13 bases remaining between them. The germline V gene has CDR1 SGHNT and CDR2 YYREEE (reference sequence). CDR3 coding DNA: TGTGCCAGCAGCTTGGCAGGGGAGCCGGCAAAACTGTTTTTT. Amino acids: CASSLAGEPAKLFF.

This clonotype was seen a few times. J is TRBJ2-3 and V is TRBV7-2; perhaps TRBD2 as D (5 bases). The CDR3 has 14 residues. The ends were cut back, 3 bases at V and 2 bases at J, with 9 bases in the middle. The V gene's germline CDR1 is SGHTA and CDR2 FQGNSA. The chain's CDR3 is CASSFTRDTDTQYF. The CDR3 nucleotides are TGTGCCAGCAGCTTTACCCGGGACACAGATACGCAGTATTTT.

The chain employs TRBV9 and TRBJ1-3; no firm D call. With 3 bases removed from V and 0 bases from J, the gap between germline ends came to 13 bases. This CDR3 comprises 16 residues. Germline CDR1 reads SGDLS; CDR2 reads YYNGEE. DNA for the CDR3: TGTGCCAGCAGCGCCTTCGACTGGGTCTCTGGAAACACCATATATTTT. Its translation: CASSAFDWVSGNTIYF.

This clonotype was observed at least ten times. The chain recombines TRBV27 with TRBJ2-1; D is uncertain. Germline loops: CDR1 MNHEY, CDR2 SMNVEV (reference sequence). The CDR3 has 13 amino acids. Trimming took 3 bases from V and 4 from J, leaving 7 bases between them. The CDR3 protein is CASSLSAYNEQFF. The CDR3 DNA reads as TGTGCCAGCAGTTTGAGTGCGTACAATGAGCAGTTCTTC.

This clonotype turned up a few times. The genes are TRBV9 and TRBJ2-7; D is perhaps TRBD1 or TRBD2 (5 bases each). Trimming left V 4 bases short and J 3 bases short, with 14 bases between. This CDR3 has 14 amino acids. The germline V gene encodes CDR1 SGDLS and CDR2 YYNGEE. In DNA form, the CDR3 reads TGTGCCAGCAGCTTCCGGGACGGTGACTACGAGCAGTACTTC. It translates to CASSFRDGDYEQYF.

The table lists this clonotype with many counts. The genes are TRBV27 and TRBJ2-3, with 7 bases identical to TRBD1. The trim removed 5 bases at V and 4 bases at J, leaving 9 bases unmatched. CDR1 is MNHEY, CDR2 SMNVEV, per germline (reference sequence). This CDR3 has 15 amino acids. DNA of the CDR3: TGTGCCAGCAGTCGGGACAGCTCCCTAGCAGATACGCAGTATTTT. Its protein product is CASSRDSSLADTQYF.

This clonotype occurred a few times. The CDR3 DNA is TGCGCCAGCGATACCCGTAGACACAAGTTTTCTTACGAGCAGTACTTC. Translating it yields CASDTRRHKFSYEQYF. The chain couples TRBV5-1 to TRBJ2-7; D is unclear. V was clipped by 7 bases and J by 4 bases, with 24 bases between them. Germline CDR1 reads SGHRS; CDR2 reads YFSETQ. CDR3 length: 16 residues.

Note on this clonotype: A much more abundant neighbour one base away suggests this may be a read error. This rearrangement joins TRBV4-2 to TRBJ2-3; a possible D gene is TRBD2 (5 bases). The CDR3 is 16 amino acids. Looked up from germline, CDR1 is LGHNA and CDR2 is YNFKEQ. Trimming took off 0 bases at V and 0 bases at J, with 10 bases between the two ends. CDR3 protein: CASSQEASGSTDTQYF. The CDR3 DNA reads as TGTGCCAGCAGCCAAGAAGCCAGCGGTAGCACAGATACGCAGTATTTT.

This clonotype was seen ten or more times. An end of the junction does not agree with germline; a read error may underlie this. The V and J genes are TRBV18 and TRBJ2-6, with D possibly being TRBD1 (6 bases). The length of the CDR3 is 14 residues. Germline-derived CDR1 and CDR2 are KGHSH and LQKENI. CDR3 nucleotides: TGTGCCAGCTCGTTGACGGCAGGGGTCAACGTCCTGACTTTC. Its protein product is CASSLTAGVNVLTF.